The 23 T cell receptor beta chains reported below all come from one sample, sequenced in a study of CD8 T cells in ankylosing spondylitis. One entry per CDR3 protein results from TCRdb running MiXCR on the 5' RACE reads. Of roughly 130,000 distinct CDR3 sequences in the sample, 9.3% were seen once. Material: blood, either unsorted or a sorted T cell fraction (not recorded which). These receptors all come from a male donor with ankylosing spondylitis or in good health (not recorded which).

Ten or more counts support this clonotype. The chain is built from TRBV5-1 and TRBJ2-5, with D unresolved. V lost 2 bases to trimming and J lost 3 bases, with 11 bases between them. CDR1 is SGHRS and CDR2 is YFSETQ in the germline V gene. This CDR3 comprises 14 residues. CDR3 sequence (DNA): TGCGCCAGCAGCTTCGTGCTAGGAGAAGAGACCCAGTACTTC. It is translated as CASSFVLGEETQYF.

The rearrangement links TRBV5-1 to TRBJ2-2; perhaps D is TRBD1 or TRBD2 (5 bases each). The CDR3 loop spans 15 amino acids. Germline V gene sequence: CDR1 SGHRS, CDR2 YFSETQ. Trimming took 6 bases from V and 3 from J, leaving 15 bases between them. This CDR3 is CASTRDMGDTGELFF. CDR3 DNA sequence: TGCGCCAGCACCCGGGATATGGGGGACACCGGGGAGCTGTTTTTT.

A note on this clonotype: One end of the junction varies from germline; a read error may be responsible. The J gene is TRBJ2-7, the V gene TRBV12-3 or TRBV12-4, with D perhaps matching TRBD1 (6 bases). The CDR3 sequence is 15 residues long. The CDR3 is CASSSQGRGLYEHYF. CDR3 nucleotides: TGTGCCAGCAGTTCACAGGGCAGGGGTCTCTACGAGCACTACTTC.

This clonotype was seen many times. The chain links TRBV5-6 to TRBJ2-5, with D perhaps matching TRBD1 (7 bases). Germline-derived CDR1 and CDR2 are SGHDT and YYEEEE. The CDR3 extends over 16 amino acids. V was pared by 4 bases and J by 2 bases, with 18 bases between. The CDR3 sequence: CASSTSLQGIQETQYF. The CDR3 nucleotides are TGTGCCAGCAGCACTAGCCTACAGGGGATACAAGAGACCCAGTACTTC.

V usage is TRBV3-1 and J usage is TRBJ2-1; 14 nucleotides agree with TRBD2. Germline V gene sequence: CDR1 LGHDT, CDR2 YNNKEL (reference sequence). Losses at the gene ends were 4 bases for V and 8 bases for J; bases not matched to a gene: 10. The CDR3 totals 17 residues. The CDR3 spells CASSRGLAGGLVDEQFF. CDR3 in DNA: TGTGCCAGCAGCCGAGGACTAGCGGGGGGCCTAGTTGATGAGCAGTTCTTC.

This clonotype showed up many times. The chain employs TRBV12-3 or TRBV12-4 and TRBJ1-2; possible D gene TRBD1, 6 bases. V lost 5 bases and J 8 bases, leaving 21 bases between the germline ends. The CDR3 sequence is 15 residues long. The CDR3 DNA sequence: TGTGCCAGCAGTCAGCACGGGGGGGCAGCGTTCGGCTACACCTTC. It codes for CASSQHGGAAFGYTF.

This clonotype occurred many times. The chain links TRBV5-1 to TRBJ2-1; 9 bases are shared with TRBD2. CDR1 and CDR2 (germline): SGHRS, YFSETQ. V shed 4 bases and J 6 bases; nucleotides not matched to a gene: 14. This CDR3 has 17 amino acids. CDR3 DNA sequence: TGCGCCAGCAGCGCTGAACCTAGCGGGACGTCTTTCAATGAGCAGTTCTTC. This encodes CASSAEPSGTSFNEQFF.

This clonotype came up many times. The chain is built from TRBV7-2 and TRBJ1-1; maybe TRBD1 (6 bases). There are 16 residues in the CDR3. Deletions cut 2 bases from V and 3 bases from J, with 16 bases between. Germline V CDR1 and CDR2: SGHTA, FQGNSA. CDR3 protein: CASSLFPRTADTEAFF. The CDR3, as DNA: TGTGCCAGCAGCTTATTCCCGCGGACAGCCGACACTGAAGCTTTCTTT.

The rearrangement links TRBV5-1 to TRBJ2-2, with TRBD1 matching 9 bases. The germline gives CDR1 SGHRS, CDR2 YFSETQ. The CDR3 extends over 15 amino acids. V was clipped by 3 bases and J by 7 bases; unmatched bases: 7. The CDR3 DNA is TGCGCCAGCAGCTCCGGACAGGGGCCGGTCGGGGAGCTGTTTTTT. It specifies CASSSGQGPVGELFF.

V is TRBV7-2 and J is TRBJ2-3; D possibly corresponds to TRBD2 (5 bases). The V end lost 5 bases, the J end lost 0 bases, and 18 bases lay between the germline ends. The CDR3 is 17 residues long. The germline gives CDR1 SGHTA, CDR2 FQGNSA. The CDR3: CASSKYWVASSTDTQYF. DNA for the CDR3: TGTGCCAGCAGCAAATATTGGGTGGCTAGCAGCACAGATACGCAGTATTTT.

This clonotype has ten or more counts. The CDR3 DNA is TGTGCCAGCAGCCAACGAAGGACAGGGGTGACAGATACGCAGTATTTT. As protein: CASSQRRTGVTDTQYF. The V and J genes are TRBV7-2 and TRBJ2-3; 9 bases are shared with TRBD1. This CDR3 region has 16 residues. Germline V gene data show CDR1 as SGHTA and CDR2 as FQGNSA. The V segment lost 5 bases and the J segment 3 bases; nucleotides outside the gene matches: 9.

This clonotype was detected many times. The chain combines TRBV4-3 with TRBJ2-4; tentative D call: TRBD2 (6 bases). V lost 4 bases to trimming and J lost 0 bases, with 16 bases between them. Germline loops: CDR1 LGHNA, CDR2 YSLEER. The CDR3 length is 17 residues. The DNA of the CDR3 is TGCGCCAGCAGCCCGGCGGGGACGGCTCTAGCCAAAAACATTCAGTACTTC. Translated: CASSPAGTALAKNIQYF.

The DNA for the CDR3 is TGTGCCAGCAGTCACCGAAAGGGAGTTAATGAAAAACTGTTTTTT. Its translation is CASSHRKGVNEKLFF. The chain links TRBV27 to TRBJ1-4; D is uncertain. Trimming pared 5 bases from V and 4 bases from J, leaving 14 bases between. CDR1 and CDR2 (germline): MNHEY, SMNVEV (reference sequence). The CDR3 loop spans 15 amino acids.

Many counts were recorded for this clonotype. The chain employs TRBV20-1 and TRBJ2-3, with D possibly TRBD2 on 7 matching bases. CDR1 and CDR2 from the germline V gene are DFQATT and SNEGSKA (reference sequence). The CDR3 has 14 amino acids. V was trimmed by 3 bases and J by 4 bases, leaving 14 bases between them. CDR3 amino acids: CSASGGGSPDTQYF. The DNA of the CDR3 is TGCAGTGCTAGTGGGGGCGGGAGTCCAGATACGCAGTATTTT.

The CDR3 region has the DNA TGTGCCAGCAGCTCACAGGGGCAAGAGACCCAGTACTTC. Residues: CASSSQGQETQYF. The rearrangement uses TRBV5-5 and TRBJ2-5, with 7 positions matching TRBD1. Germline V gene data show CDR1 as SGHKS and CDR2 as YYEKEE (reference sequence). V lost 3 bases to trimming and J lost 2 bases; unmatched junction nucleotides: 1. The CDR3 totals 13 residues.

This clonotype has a count of ten or more. The rearrangement uses TRBV7-9 and TRBJ2-1; the match to TRBD2 covers 10 bases. Germline values: CDR1 SEHNR, CDR2 FQNEAQ (reference sequence). This CDR3 spans 15 amino acids. The V gene end was trimmed by 4 bases and the J gene end by 8 bases; junction bases not matched to a gene: 8. The CDR3 here is CASSYTGTSAYEQFF. In DNA, the CDR3 is TGTGCCAGCAGCTACACCGGGACTAGCGCATATGAGCAGTTCTTC.

Points on this clonotype: A much larger clone lies one base from this, so it may be a read error. The V and J genes are TRBV5-3 and TRBJ2-5; D could derive from TRBD1 or TRBD2 (6 bases each). TRBV5-3 has ORF status, its function being uncertain. The length of the CDR3 is 18 residues. The ends were cut back, 0 bases at V and 2 bases at J, with 20 bases in the middle. CDR3 nucleotides: TGTGCCAGAAGCTTGGGTATCGGGGGCGTCGTTGGACAAGAGACCCAGTACTTC. Residues: CARSLGIGGVVGQETQYF.

The table lists this clonotype with a few counts. The CDR3: CSVGSRRQLYQETQYF. In DNA form, the CDR3 reads TGCAGCGTTGGGTCAAGGCGACAGCTGTACCAAGAGACCCAGTACTTC. The J gene is TRBJ2-5, the V gene TRBV29-1; possible D gene TRBD1, 5 bases. Germline lookup yields CDR1 SQVTM and CDR2 ANQGSEA. V lost 4 bases, J lost 0 bases, and 18 bases lay in between. This CDR3 contains 16 residues.

In its sample, this clonotype was seen many times. This chain uses TRBV20-1 with TRBJ2-7; 7 bases agree with TRBD2. The V gene's germline CDR1 is DFQATT and CDR2 SNEGSKA (reference sequence). CDR3 length: 12 residues. The J segment lost 3 bases and the V segment lost 6 bases, leaving 5 bases of the junction unmatched. CDR3 region: CSATGTNYEQYF. CDR3 coding DNA: TGCAGTGCCACCGGGACTAACTACGAGCAGTACTTC.

This chain connects TRBV6-5 to TRBJ1-6; D gene ambiguous. Germline CDR1 is MNHEY and CDR2 is SVGAGI. CDR3 length equals 16 residues. Deletions cut 2 bases from V and 5 bases from J, with 13 bases between. The CDR3 region is CASSYTPQPNNSPLHF. CDR3 DNA sequence: TGTGCCAGCAGTTACACCCCACAGCCTAATAATTCACCCCTCCACTTT.

At least ten counts were recorded for this clonotype. J is TRBJ2-4 and V is TRBV20-1, with TRBD1 matching over 11 bases. V lost 1 base, J lost 6 bases, and 8 bases stayed unmatched. The CDR3 has 16 amino acids. The germline V gene encodes CDR1 DFQATT and CDR2 SNEGSKA (reference sequence). This CDR3 reads CSARAGQGARGNIQYF. DNA of the CDR3: TGCAGTGCTAGAGCCGGACAGGGGGCTCGGGGAAACATTCAGTACTTC.

This clonotype appeared many times. The J gene is TRBJ2-1, the V gene TRBV20-1, with 11 nucleotides matching TRBD2. Trimming cost V 6 bases and J 8 bases; bases outside gene matches: 6. The CDR3 loop spans 13 amino acids. The germline gives CDR1 DFQATT, CDR2 SNEGSKA (reference sequence). Here the CDR3 reads CSAPTSGSDEQFF. The CDR3 region has the DNA TGCAGTGCCCCTACTAGCGGGAGTGATGAGCAGTTCTTC.

This clonotype was recorded at least ten times. This chain joins TRBV18 and TRBJ2-7, with TRBD2 matching 9 bases. From germline, CDR1 is KGHSH and CDR2 LQKENI. There are 16 residues in the CDR3. With V trimmed by 5 bases and J by 5 bases, 13 bases remained unmatched. Here the CDR3 reads CASSSGAGGRIDEQYF. The CDR3 DNA reads as TGTGCCAGCTCATCCGGAGCGGGAGGCCGAATTGACGAGCAGTACTTC.